Described below is a single TCR beta chain sequence and its context. Its antigen is unidentified. This record comes from a study of a mutant IDH1 vaccine in newly diagnosed glioma. Study-level background: Vaccines were begun 4-6 weeks after radiotherapy alone, or with temozolomide cycles. Visits V12 and V13 fell at weeks 35 and 47, respectively.

CDR3 length: 15 amino acids. Trimming stripped 3 bases from V and 7 bases from J, with 13 bases between. In germline, CDR1 is LNHDA, CDR2 SQIVND (reference sequence). Specified time point: week 35, safety follow-up. Mutant IDH1 20-mer peptide, at 300 ug, made up each vaccine dose, with topical imiquimod. At weeks 1, 3, 5, 7, 11, 15, 19 and 23, patients received a vaccination, eight in all. Here immunoSEQ multiplex PCR was the method, and the copy in TCRdb shows in-frame clones only, minus some. This table holds some 50,000 clones, approximately 92% found once. The sample was PBMCs, taken from a glioma patient whose treatment included an IDH1 peptide vaccine. The sequence came from a man aged 45-60 years with glioma. The chain is built from TRBV19 and TRBJ1-6; no definite D call. The CDR3 reads CASSIWDESNSPLHF. Here the CDR3 DNA reads TGTGCCAGTAGTATCTGGGATGAATCAAATTCACCCCTCCACTTT.